Listed below are T cell receptor beta chains from one sample, sequenced in a study of T-cell memory formation after mild COVID-19. A single record per CDR3 protein comes from TCRdb applying MiXCR to the 5' RACE reads. The table records around 300,000 distinct CDR3 sequences, 12% to 15% of them present only once. Sequencing was done on a sample of PBMCs or a T cell subset sorted from them (not recorded which). The receptor source for this set is a man between 18 and 29 years old who had mild COVID-19 (a few samples of this study predate the infection). Cell type and time point are not known. The CDR3 runs from the conserved cysteine through the conserved F or W. Fields, in order: V gene, clone size, D gene, J gene, CDR3 DNA, CDR3 protein. D genes are given only for firm matches. For some rows the clone size is stated as once, few or many, or as a class when expanded; others skip it.

>TRBV5-1|-|-|TRBJ1-2
TGCGCCAGCAGCTTGAAACAAACCAACGACTATGGCTACACCTTC
CASSLKQTNDYGYTF
>TRBV6-2/TRBV6-3|few|-|TRBJ2-5
TGTGCCAGCAGTTACTCGACGCGGGGGCCGTCAGAGACCCAGTACTTC
CASSYSTRGPSETQYF
>TRBV5-6|-|-|TRBJ2-3
TGTGCCAGCAGCTGGACAGCGACCAACACAGATACGCAGTATTTT
CASSWTATNTDTQYF
>TRBV6-2/TRBV6-3|-|-|TRBJ2-1
TGTGCCAGCAGTTACCCCGACCGGGAGCAGTTCTTC
CASSYPDREQFF
>TRBV4-3|-|TRBD1|TRBJ2-7
TGCGCCAGCAGCCCGCACCGGGACAGGGTACGCGAGCAGTACTTC
CASSPHRDRVREQYF
>TRBV11-2|few|-|TRBJ1-1
TGTGCCAGCTCGGCTTTGAGGGACACTGAAGCTTTCTTT
CASSALRDTEAFF
>TRBV12-3/TRBV12-4|-|-|TRBJ1-2
TGTGCCAGCAGTACTACAGGGACTCAGGGCTACACCTTC
CASSTTGTQGYTF
>TRBV28|few|TRBD1|TRBJ2-3
TGTGCCAGCTGTCCGGGACAGGGGCACACAGATACGCAGTATTTT
CASCPGQGHTDTQYF
>TRBV7-8|-|-|TRBJ2-1
TGTGCCAGCAGCTTAGGTTTTTCAGGGATGAACAATGAGCAGTTCTTC
CASSLGFSGMNNEQFF
>TRBV10-2|many|-|TRBJ2-7
TGCGCCAGTTCTAGGCGGGAAACCTACGAGCAGTACTTC
CASSRRETYEQYF
>TRBV4-2|few|TRBD2|TRBJ2-5
TGTGCCAGCAGCCAAGGACAGGCGGGGGGCCACCAAGAGACCCAGTACTTC
CASSQGQAGGHQETQYF
>TRBV3-1|-|-|TRBJ2-2
TGTGCCAGCAGCCAAGGTTGGAACACCGGGGAGCTGTTTTTT
CASSQGWNTGELFF
>TRBV7-9|few|-|TRBJ2-2
TGTGCCAGCAGCTTAAGGGGGGCGTCGTCGCCCGGGGAGCTGTTTTTT
CASSLRGASSPGELFF
>TRBV2|few|-|TRBJ2-5
TGTGCCAGCAGGGACCCCCCGTACCAAGAGACCCAGTACTTC
CASRDPPYQETQYF
>TRBV6-2/TRBV6-3|few|-|TRBJ1-2
TGTGCCAGTAGGACGACAGCCTACTATGGCTACACCTTC
CASRTTAYYGYTF
>TRBV5-5|-|TRBD1|TRBJ1-2
TGTGCCAGCAGCGATCCGGGACAGGTGGCTTTCGGCTACACCTTC
CASSDPGQVAFGYTF
>TRBV3-1|few|-|TRBJ1-5
TGTGCCAGCAGTGGGCAGGTTGATCAGCCCCAGCATTTT
CASSGQVDQPQHF
>TRBV7-9|-|-|TRBJ2-3
TGTGCCAGCAGCTTAAGCCCCGGACGGACGAGCACAGATACGCAGTATTTT
CASSLSPGRTSTDTQYF
>TRBV15|many|-|TRBJ1-5
TGTGCCACCAGCAGAGATCTGTTATCGGGGGTTAGCAATCAGCCCCAGCATTTT
CATSRDLLSGVSNQPQHF
>TRBV11-2|many|TRBD1|TRBJ2-3
TGTGCCAGCAGCTTGCAGGGGGCTCTCACAGATACGCAGTATTTT
CASSLQGALTDTQYF
>TRBV28|-|-|TRBJ1-5
TGTGCCAGCGTGAGGGGGAGGAATGGCCCCCAGCATTTT
CASVRGRNGPQHF
>TRBV11-2|medium-sized|-|TRBJ1-2
TGTGCCAGCAGCTTAGATCCCTTCTTAGGACGGCCTAACTATGGCTACACCTTC
CASSLDPFLGRPNYGYTF
>TRBV3-1|-|-|TRBJ1-1
TGTGCCAGCAGCCAAGGGAGAGGCTTCCTGAACACTGAAGCTTTCTTT
CASSQGRGFLNTEAFF
>TRBV2|-|-|TRBJ2-2
TGTGCCAGCCTCCGGGACGGCCGTTCGGCCGGGGAGCTGTTTTTT
CASLRDGRSAGELFF
>TRBV28|-|-|TRBJ2-3
TGTGCCAGCAGTACCGCTATAAGGGGCGGAACAGATACGCAGTATTTT
CASSTAIRGGTDTQYF
>TRBV5-8|few|-|TRBJ2-6
TGTGCCAGCAGCTTGCAGGGGTCGACCTCAGGGGCCAACGTCCTGACTTTC
CASSLQGSTSGANVLTF
>TRBV18|-|-|TRBJ2-1
TGTGCCAGCTCACCACCTCTCGGTGGGGGTGAGCAGTTCTTC
CASSPPLGGGEQFF
>TRBV4-1|-|TRBD1|TRBJ2-5
TGCGCCAGCAGCCAAGTCACAGGGGTTGGTCAAGAGACCCAGTACTTC
CASSQVTGVGQETQYF
>TRBV6-5|-|TRBD2|TRBJ2-3
TGTGCCAGCAGAGCGGGAGGAGGAGATACGCAGTATTTT
CASRAGGGDTQYF
>TRBV5-6|many|-|TRBJ1-1
TGTGCCAGCAGCTTTAAGAACACTGAAGCTTTCTTT
CASSFKNTEAFF
>TRBV27|few|-|TRBJ2-1
TGTGCCAGCAGTTTATGGGTTAACAATGAGCAGTTCTTC
CASSLWVNNEQFF
>TRBV7-9|-|-|TRBJ1-2
TGTGCCAGCACCTCGGGCCTCTTTGGCTACACCTTC
CASTSGLFGYTF
>TRBV7-9|-|-|TRBJ1-1
TGTGCCAGCAGGCCGCGGACAGCGAACACTGAAGCTTTCTTT
CASRPRTANTEAFF
>TRBV5-1|few|-|TRBJ2-7
TGCGCCAGCAGCCCGGCCCCGGGCAGCTACGAGCAGTACTTC
CASSPAPGSYEQYF
>TRBV27|few|TRBD2|TRBJ2-3
TGTGCCAGCAGGTCCGGGGGGGCGGGCCCAGATACGCAGTATTTT
CASRSGGAGPDTQYF
>TRBV6-4|-|TRBD1|TRBJ2-2
TGTGCCAGCAGTGACGGGACAGGGGGCAACACCGGGGAGCTGTTTTTT
CASSDGTGGNTGELFF
>TRBV9|few|TRBD2|TRBJ2-1
TGTGCCAGCAGCGTAGTAGCGGGGGGCAGGTACAATGAGCAGTTCTTC
CASSVVAGGRYNEQFF
>TRBV6-5|few|-|TRBJ2-1
TGTGCCAGCACCGCAGACAGTTACAATGAGCAGTTCTTC
CASTADSYNEQFF
>TRBV9|few|-|TRBJ1-2
TGTGCCAGCAGCGTAGAGGCCCGGGGCGGCTATGGCTACACCTTC
CASSVEARGGYGYTF
>TRBV6-2/TRBV6-3|few|TRBD1|TRBJ1-2
TGTGCCAGCAGCCGAAACAGACCGGGACAGGGTTCTGGCTATGGCTACACCTTC
CASSRNRPGQGSGYGYTF
>TRBV6-5|few|TRBD1|TRBJ1-5
TGTGCCAGCAGTGGGACAGGAATGGATCAGCCCCAGCATTTT
CASSGTGMDQPQHF
>TRBV18|few|TRBD1|TRBJ1-1
TGTGCCAGCTCACAAGGCGCAGGGGGCACTGAAGCTTTCTTT
CASSQGAGGTEAFF
>TRBV5-5|-|-|TRBJ2-1
TGTGCCAGCAGCTTGGCAACAGGGACGGAGCAGTTCTTC
CASSLATGTEQFF
>TRBV6-4|few|TRBD2|TRBJ2-3
TGTGCCAGCAGTGACTCAGGCGGGGGGGCAGATACGCAGTATTTT
CASSDSGGGADTQYF
>TRBV10-3|many|-|TRBJ1-1
TGTGCCATCAGTGATCAGGGGAGAGGTGAAGCTTTCTTT
CAISDQGRGEAFF
>TRBV12-3/TRBV12-4|-|-|TRBJ2-2
TGTGCCAGCAGCTCCGCCGGACGGTTGAACACCGGGGAGCTGTTTTTT
CASSSAGRLNTGELFF
>TRBV10-3|few|TRBD1|TRBJ2-5
TGTGCCATCAGTGGACTGGGACAGGGGAAAGAGACCCAGTACTTC
CAISGLGQGKETQYF
>TRBV19|-|-|TRBJ1-4
TGTGCCAGTAGTATCCACACCGGCCCCAATGAAAAACTGTTTTTT
CASSIHTGPNEKLFF
>TRBV6-2/TRBV6-3|few|-|TRBJ1-2
TGTGCCAGCAGGAACGGCGAAGGCTATGGCTACACCTTC
CASRNGEGYGYTF
>TRBV2|-|-|TRBJ2-3
TGTGCCAGCAGTGATGTCAGGTTCACAGATACGCAGTATTTT
CASSDVRFTDTQYF
>TRBV7-8|-|-|TRBJ2-1
TGTGCCAGCAGCTTACGCAGGCCTCCCTCCTACAATGAGCAGTTCTTC
CASSLRRPPSYNEQFF
>TRBV9|few|TRBD2|TRBJ2-2
TGTGCCAGCAGCGTAGGGCTAGCGGGGGGAGTGAACACCGGGGAGCTGTTTTTT
CASSVGLAGGVNTGELFF
>TRBV7-9|few|TRBD1|TRBJ1-5
TGTGCCAGCAGCTTAGAGGGGACAGGGTTTCAGCCCCAGCATTTT
CASSLEGTGFQPQHF
>TRBV20-1|-|TRBD1|TRBJ2-5
TGCAGTGCTAGAGATCACAGGGGGGTCGAGACCCAGTACTTC
CSARDHRGVETQYF
>TRBV7-6|-|-|TRBJ1-5
TGTGCCAGCAGCTTAGCCGGTGCTGGCCAGCCCCAGCATTTT
CASSLAGAGQPQHF
>TRBV4-2|-|-|TRBJ1-6
TGTGCCAGCAGCCAAGAACAGGCTAATTCACCCCTCCACTTT
CASSQEQANSPLHF
>TRBV4-2|-|-|TRBJ1-2
TGTGCCAGCAGCCCAGGGACGGGGCCCTATGGCTACACCTTC
CASSPGTGPYGYTF
>TRBV5-6|-|TRBD2|TRBJ2-5
TGTGCCAGCAGCTTCGGGACTAGCGGGGGTAGGACCCAGTACTTC
CASSFGTSGGRTQYF
>TRBV5-1|-|-|TRBJ2-3
TGCGCCAGCAGCCTAACAGGGAAGAGCACAGATACGCAGTATTTT
CASSLTGKSTDTQYF
>TRBV12-3/TRBV12-4|few|-|TRBJ2-3
TGTGCCAGCAGTCTATCGGGGAGGGGGAGAACGCAGTATTTT
CASSLSGRGRTQYF